This TCR beta chain was identified during a study of blood T cell repertoires in COVID-19. The CDR3 runs to 14 residues. Per the germline V gene, CDR1 is LNHDA and CDR2 is SQIVND (reference sequence). The V and J ends lost 3 bases and 6 bases respectively, with 14 bases between them. Only in-frame clones appear in the TCRdb table, and some are missing; sequencing was by immunoSEQ multiplex PCR. The table lists about 300,000 clones, around 85% of them singletons. The J gene is TRBJ1-1, the V gene TRBV19; D is uncertain. The receptor comes from a man aged 25-45 years who had recovered from COVID-19. Sequencing was performed on PBMCs or T cells enriched from blood (not recorded which). The CDR3 reads CASSIGGGSAEAFF. Written as DNA, the CDR3 is TGTGCCAGTAGTATCGGCGGTGGAAGCGCTGAAGCTTTCTTT. Using reference TRBV19 and TRBJ1-1 for the parts outside the CDR3, the full variable domain is DGGITQSPKYLFRKEGQNVTLSCEQNLNHDAMYWYRQDPGQGLRLIYYSQIVNDFQKGDIAEGYSVSREKKESFPLTVTSAQKNPTAFYLCASSIGGGSAEAFFGQGTRLTVV.